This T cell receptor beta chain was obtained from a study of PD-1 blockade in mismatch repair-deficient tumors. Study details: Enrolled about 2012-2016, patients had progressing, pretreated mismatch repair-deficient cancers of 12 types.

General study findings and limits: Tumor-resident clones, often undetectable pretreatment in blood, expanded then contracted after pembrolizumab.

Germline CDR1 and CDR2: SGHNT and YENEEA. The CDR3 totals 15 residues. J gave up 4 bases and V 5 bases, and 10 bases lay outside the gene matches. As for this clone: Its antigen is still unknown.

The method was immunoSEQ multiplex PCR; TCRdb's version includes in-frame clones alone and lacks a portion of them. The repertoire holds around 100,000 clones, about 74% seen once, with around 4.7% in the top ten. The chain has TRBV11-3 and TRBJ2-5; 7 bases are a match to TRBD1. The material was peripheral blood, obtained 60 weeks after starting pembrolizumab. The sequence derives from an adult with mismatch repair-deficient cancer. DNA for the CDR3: TGTGCCAGCAGCAAGGACGGACAGGAAGGAGAGACCCAGTACTTC. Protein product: CASSKDGQEGETQYF.